Below are 4 T cell receptor beta chains sequenced from a single sample in a study of blood T cell repertoires in COVID-19. Measured with immunoSEQ multiplex PCR; TCRdb has only the in-frame clones, and not every one. The sample contains some 250,000 clones, about 83% of which appear only once. The sample taken for sequencing was peripheral blood. The source is a man in his forties with active or convalescent COVID-19.

The rearrangement uses TRBV6-5 and TRBJ1-4; D remains unclear. CDR1 is MNHEY and CDR2 is SVGAGI in the germline V gene. The V gene lost 5 bases and the J gene lost 0 bases, with 10 bases spanning the gap. The CDR3 extends over 15 amino acids. The CDR3 DNA sequence: TGTGCCAGCAGTCCACAGATGACAACTAATGAAAAACTGTTTTTT. It specifies CASSPQMTTNEKLFF.

This clone occurred a few times. The chain is built from TRBV3-1 (or the pseudogene TRBV3-2) and TRBJ2-7; no clear D gene. The CDR3 sequence is 14 residues long. Germline loops: CDR1 LGHDT, CDR2 YNNKEL (reference sequence). V lost 1 base, J lost 0 bases, and 7 bases lay in between. This CDR3 reads CASSQGALSYEQYF. CDR3 DNA: TGTGCCAGCAGCCAAGGGGCCCTCTCCTACGAGCAGTACTTC.

This chain uses TRBV12-5 with TRBJ1-6; 7 bases line up with TRBD1. Germline CDR1 reads LGHNT; CDR2 reads FRNRAP. The CDR3 runs to 16 residues. The V and J ends lost 5 bases and 7 bases, in that order; junction bases with no gene match: 11. The CDR3 loop is CASGPDTGVGNSPLHF. CDR3 coding DNA: TGTGCTAGTGGTCCAGACACAGGGGTTGGGAATTCACCCCTCCACTTT.

This clone was seen a single time. The chain has TRBV6-1 and TRBJ2-7; D might be TRBD2 (7 bases). CDR3 length: 18 amino acids. The germline gives CDR1 MNHNS, CDR2 SASEGT. V shed 3 bases and J shed 6 bases, with 27 bases lying between them. CDR3 nucleotide sequence: TGTGCCAGCAGTGACCCTGGGGGGGCGCGGACTAGTTCGGGCGAGCAGTACTTC. It codes for CASSDPGGARTSSGEQYF.